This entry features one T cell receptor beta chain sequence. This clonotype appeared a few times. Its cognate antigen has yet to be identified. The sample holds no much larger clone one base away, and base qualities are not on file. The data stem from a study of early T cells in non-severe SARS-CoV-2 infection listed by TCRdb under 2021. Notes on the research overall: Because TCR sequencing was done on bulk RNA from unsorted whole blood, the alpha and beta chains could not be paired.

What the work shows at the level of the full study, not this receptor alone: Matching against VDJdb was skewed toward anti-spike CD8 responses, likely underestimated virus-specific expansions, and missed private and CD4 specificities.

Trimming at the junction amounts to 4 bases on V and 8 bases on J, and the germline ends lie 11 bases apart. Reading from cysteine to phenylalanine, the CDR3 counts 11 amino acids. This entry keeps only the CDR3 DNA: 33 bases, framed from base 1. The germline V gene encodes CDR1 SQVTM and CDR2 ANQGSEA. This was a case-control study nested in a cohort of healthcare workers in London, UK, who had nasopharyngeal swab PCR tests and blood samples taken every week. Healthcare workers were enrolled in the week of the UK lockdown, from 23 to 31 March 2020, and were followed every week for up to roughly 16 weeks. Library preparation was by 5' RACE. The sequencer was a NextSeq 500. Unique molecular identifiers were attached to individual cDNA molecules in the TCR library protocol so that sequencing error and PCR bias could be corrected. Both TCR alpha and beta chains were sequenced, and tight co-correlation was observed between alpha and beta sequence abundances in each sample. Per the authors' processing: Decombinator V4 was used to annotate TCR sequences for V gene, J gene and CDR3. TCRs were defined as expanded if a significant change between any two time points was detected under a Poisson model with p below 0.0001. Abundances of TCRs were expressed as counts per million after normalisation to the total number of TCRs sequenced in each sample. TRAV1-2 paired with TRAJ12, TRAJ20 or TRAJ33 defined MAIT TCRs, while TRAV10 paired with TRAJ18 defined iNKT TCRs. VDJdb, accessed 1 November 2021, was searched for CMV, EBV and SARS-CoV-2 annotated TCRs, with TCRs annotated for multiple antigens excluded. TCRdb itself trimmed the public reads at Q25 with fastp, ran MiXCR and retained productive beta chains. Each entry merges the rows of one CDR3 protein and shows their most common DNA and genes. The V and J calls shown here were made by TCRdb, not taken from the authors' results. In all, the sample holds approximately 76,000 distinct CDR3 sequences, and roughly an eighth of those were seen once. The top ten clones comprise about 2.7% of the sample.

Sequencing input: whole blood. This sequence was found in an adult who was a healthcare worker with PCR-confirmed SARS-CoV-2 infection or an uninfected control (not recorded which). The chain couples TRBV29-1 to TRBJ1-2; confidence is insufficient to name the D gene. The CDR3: CSVGGTSGYTF. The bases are TGCAGCGTTGGGGGAACTAGCGGCTACACCTTC.